This T cell receptor (beta chain) derives from a study of Tregs in tolerant kidney transplant recipients. Sequencing used immunoSEQ multiplex PCR; TCRdb keeps in-frame clones, though not all of them. The profile covers under 50,000 clones, with about 90% appearing a single time and about 0.76% taken by the ten largest. This CDR3 has 14 amino acids. With V trimmed by 0 bases and J by 5 bases, 3 bases remained unmatched. Germline V lookup: CDR1 SGHRS, CDR2 YFSETQ. This clone has a single count. The antigen is undetermined. Study-level points and caveats: No direct test of biological reproducibility was done here.

An overnight rest at 37°C with about 220 IU/ml IL-2 preceded regulatory T cell sorting from thawed PBMCs. Sequencing was done on a sample of Tregs from blood. The clonotype comes from a human donor in good health. The chain carries TRBV5-1 and TRBJ1-1; 8 nucleotides match TRBD1. CDR3 nucleotide sequence: TGCGCCAGCAGCTTGGGGCAGGGGGCTACTGAAGCTTTCTTT. Translated, it gives CASSLGQGATEAFF.